Listed below are T cell receptor beta chains from one sample, sequenced in a study of graft-versus-host responses after intestinal transplantation. The protocol was immunoSEQ multiplex PCR, while the TCRdb copy is restricted to in-frame clones and leaves out a portion. This repertoire shows under 100,000 clones, around nine tenths found once; its top ten account for approximately 16%. Sample: PBMCs, taken 450 to 460 days after intestinal transplant. The receptors shown here come from a human patient who received an intestinal transplant, so some T cells may come from the graft donor. The CDR3 runs from the conserved cysteine through the conserved F or W. A D gene is named only where the DNA matches it firmly. Clone sizes are given selectively: once, few, many, or a class where the clone is expanded.

J | V | size | D | CDR3 | DNA
TRBJ1-5 | TRBV18 | . | . | CASSPRRELQPQHF | TGTGCCAGCTCACCACGCAGGGAACTTCAGCCCCAGCATTTT
TRBJ1-3 | TRBV6-1 | . | . | CASSEFGASGNTIYF | TGTGCCAGCAGTGAATTTGGGGCATCTGGAAACACCATATATTTT
TRBJ1-1 | TRBV6-1 | . | . | CASGKNTEAFF | TGTGCCAGCGGGAAGAACACTGAAGCTTTCTTT
TRBJ1-1 | TRBV27 | . | . | CASSLFRIRENTEAFF | TGTGCCAGCAGTTTATTTCGGATACGGGAGAACACTGAAGCTTTCTTT
TRBJ1-6 | TRBV2 | . | TRBD1 | CASRSDRGSPLHF | TGTGCCAGCAGGTCGGACAGGGGGTCACCCCTCCACTTT
TRBJ1-2 | TRBV5-4 | . | . | CASSPNFGEVYGYTF | TGTGCCAGCAGCCCGAACTTCGGAGAAGTCTATGGCTACACCTTC
TRBJ2-5 | TRBV7-9 | . | . | CASSPRGQETQYF | TGTGCCAGCAGCCCCCGGGGGCAAGAGACCCAGTACTTC
TRBJ2-7 | TRBV6-6 | . | . | CASNPGTGDYEQYF | TGTGCCAGCAATCCGGGGACGGGTGACTACGAGCAGTACTTC
TRBJ1-3 | TRBV6-5 | . | . | CASSYSTGFGNTIYF | TGTGCCAGCAGTTACTCGACCGGGTTTGGAAACACCATATATTTT
TRBJ2-1 | TRBV5-6 | . | TRBD1 | CASSSGQGAGNEQFF | TGTGCCAGCAGCTCGGGACAGGGGGCGGGGAATGAGCAGTTCTTC
TRBJ2-5 | TRBV5-1 | . | TRBD2 | CASSISGGAGETQYF | TGCGCCAGCAGCATCAGCGGGGGGGCCGGGGAGACCCAGTACTTC
TRBJ1-5 | TRBV19 | . | TRBD1 | CATLDRGGLQPQHF | TGTGCCACCCTAGACAGGGGAGGCCTTCAGCCCCAGCATTTT
TRBJ1-6 | TRBV18 | . | . | CASSPTAFSYNSPLHF | TGTGCCAGCTCACCGACAGCCTTCTCCTATAATTCACCCCTCCACTTT
TRBJ2-2 | TRBV2 | . | . | CASSEMAFSGELFF | TGTGCCAGCAGTGAGATGGCATTCTCCGGGGAGCTGTTTTTT
TRBJ1-5 | TRBV21-1 | once | . | CASSKRRRPSNQPQHF | TGTGCCAGCAGCAAACGACGCCGGCCCTCCAATCAGCCCCAGCATTTT
TRBJ2-7 | TRBV5-1 | . | . | CASSLAGTYEQYF | TGCGCCAGCAGCTTGGCCGGGACCTACGAGCAGTACTTC
TRBJ2-1 | TRBV13 | . | TRBD2 | CASSLAGGNYNEQFF | TGTGCCAGCAGCCTAGCGGGGGGTAACTACAATGAGCAGTTCTTC
TRBJ2-2 | TRBV7-9 | . | . | CASSLGLMAGLFF | TGTGCCAGCAGCTTAGGACTCATGGCAGGGCTGTTTTTT
TRBJ2-7 | TRBV7-9 | . | . | CASSSAYEQYF | TGTGCCAGCAGCAGCGCCTACGAGCAGTACTTC
TRBJ1-3 | TRBV4-1 | few | . | CASSLPLGQGANTIYF | TGCGCCAGCAGCCTACCGCTGGGGCAGGGTGCAAACACCATATATTTT
TRBJ1-2 | TRBV5-6 | . | . | CASSLPALFYGYTF | TGTGCCAGCAGCTTGCCAGCGCTATTCTATGGCTACACCTTC
TRBJ2-2 | TRBV27 | . | . | CASSSGVGELFF | TGTGCCAGCAGTTCCGGAGTCGGGGAGCTGTTTTTT
TRBJ2-5 | TRBV7-7 | . | . | CASSLGPKETQYF | TGTGCTAGCAGCTTAGGGCCAAAAGAGACCCAGTACTTC
TRBJ1-5 | TRBV9 | . | . | CASSGPGGPNQPQHF | TGTGCCAGCAGCGGCCCGGGAGGGCCCAATCAGCCCCAGCATTTT
TRBJ1-1 | TRBV9 | . | . | CASSPKAVNTEAFF | TGTGCCAGCAGCCCCAAGGCCGTGAACACTGAAGCTTTCTTT
TRBJ2-3 | TRBV4-1 | once | . | CASSQGPQRDTQYF | TGCGCCAGCAGCCAAGGCCCCCAGAGGGATACGCAGTATTTT
TRBJ2-7 | TRBV9 | once | . | CASSQGSPSYEQYF | TGTGCCAGCAGCCAGGGGTCCCCCTCCTACGAGCAGTACTTC
TRBJ2-1 | TRBV7-9 | . | TRBD2 | CASKKPGLAYNEQFF | TGTGCCAGCAAGAAACCGGGACTAGCTTACAATGAGCAGTTCTTC
TRBJ2-5 | TRBV6-5 | . | TRBD2 | CASSRTSGGQETQYF | TGTGCCAGCAGTCGGACTAGCGGGGGCCAAGAGACCCAGTACTTC
TRBJ2-3 | TRBV10-1 | . | . | CASSEGGALDTQYF | TGCGCCAGCAGTGAAGGGGGGGCCCTAGATACGCAGTATTTT
TRBJ2-7 | TRBV11-1 | . | . | CASSTGQPTYEQYF | TGTGCCAGCAGCACCGGACAGCCGACCTACGAGCAGTACTTC
TRBJ1-3 | TRBV6-1 | . | TRBD1 | CASSEALTGAGNTIYF | TGTGCCAGCAGTGAAGCTTTGACAGGGGCCGGAAACACCATATATTTT
TRBJ1-2 | TRBV11-2 | . | TRBD1 | CASSLGGQTYGYTF | TGTGCCAGCAGCCTCGGGGGACAGACCTATGGCTACACCTTC
TRBJ1-2 | TRBV13 | . | TRBD1 | CASSPGQTYGYTF | TGTGCCAGCAGCCCGGGACAGACCTATGGCTACACCTTC
TRBJ2-5 | TRBV7-9 | . | . | CASSLRDPKETQYF | TGTGCCAGCAGCTTACGGGACCCAAAAGAGACCCAGTACTTC
TRBJ1-4 | TRBV27 | . | TRBD1 | CASSSSLEGAGEKLFF | TGTGCCAGCAGTTCAAGTTTGGAGGGGGCGGGTGAAAAACTGTTTTTT
TRBJ1-4 | TRBV27 | . | . | CASSVRESEKLFF | TGTGCCAGCAGTGTGAGGGAAAGTGAAAAACTGTTTTTT
TRBJ2-7 | TRBV6-6 | few | . | CASSQRHGYEQYF | TGTGCCAGCAGCCAGCGTCATGGCTACGAGCAGTACTTC
TRBJ1-4 | TRBV5-1 | . | . | CASSVAGGRVKKLFF | TGCGCCAGCAGCGTCGCGGGAGGGAGGGTTAAAAAACTGTTTTTT
TRBJ2-1 | TRBV9 | . | . | CASSVAAVGGSSSYNEQFF | TGTGCCAGCAGCGTAGCTGCCGTGGGGGGATCGAGCTCCTACAATGAGCAGTTCTTC
TRBJ1-5 | TRBV28 | . | . | CASSPPGLPNQPQHF | TGTGCCAGCAGTCCCCCGGGACTCCCCAATCAGCCCCAGCATTTT